The next 15 T cell receptor beta chains were all read from a single sample in a study of EBV T-cell therapy then PD-1 blockade in nasopharyngeal carcinoma. Profiling relied on immunoSEQ multiplex PCR, and the TCRdb table lists in-frame clones only, not all of them. The sample holds more than 20,000 clones, 70% to 85% seen once. The treatment here: AdE1-LMPpoly-expanded autologous EBV-specific T-cell therapy followed by anti-PD-1 nivolumab. No antigen is known for these receptors. Sequencing used CD8+ T cells from blood, obtained at day -245 from a patient whose treatment included autologous EBV-specific T cells and nivolumab. The receptor source for this set is a man aged 40-50 years with nasopharyngeal carcinoma.

The V call is TRBV19, the J call TRBJ1-3; a possible D gene is TRBD1 (6 bases). This CDR3 comprises 14 residues. Between the trimmed V and J ends, which lost 5 bases and 0 bases, there was a span of 8 bases. CDR1 is LNHDA, CDR2 SQIVND, per germline (reference sequence). CDR3 in DNA: TGTGCCAGTAGTCAACAGGGCTCTGGAAACACCATATATTTT. Translation gives CASSQQGSGNTIYF.

The gene calls are TRBV5-4 and TRBJ1-2, with 11 bases identical to TRBD1. The CDR3 loop spans 14 amino acids. With V trimmed by 2 bases and J by 6 bases, 3 bases remained unmatched. From germline, CDR1 is SGHNT and CDR2 YYREEE (reference sequence). CDR3 in amino acids: CASSFRTGGDGYTF. As DNA, the CDR3 is TGTGCCAGCAGCTTCCGGACAGGGGGCGATGGCTACACCTTC.

This chain connects TRBV9 to TRBJ2-5; perhaps TRBD2 as D (5 bases). The CDR3 covers 14 residues. V lost 0 bases and J lost 4, with 10 bases in between. CDR1 SGDLS and CDR2 YYNGEE come from the germline V gene. CDR3 in amino acids: CASSVDGNTETQYF. The CDR3 DNA is TGTGCCAGCAGCGTAGACGGGAATACAGAGACCCAGTACTTC.

V is TRBV4-3 and J is TRBJ1-2; 8 bases map to TRBD1. Germline CDR1 is LGHNA and CDR2 is YSLEER. J lost 3 bases, V lost 3 bases, and 3 bases had no gene match. The CDR3 length is 14 residues. CDR3 sequence (DNA): TGCGCCAGCAGCCACTCAGGGGGCGACTATGGCTACACCTTC. It yields the protein CASSHSGGDYGYTF.

CDR3: CASSFGATQYF. The CDR3 bases are TGTGCCAGCAGCTTTGGGGCTACGCAGTATTTT. The chain has TRBV13 and TRBJ2-3; TRBD1 might be the D (5 bases). The CDR3 has 11 residues. Between the trimmed V and J ends, which lost 3 bases and 8 bases, there was a span of 6 bases. CDR1 and CDR2 (germline): PRHDT, FYEKMQ (reference sequence).

The genes are TRBV2 and TRBJ1-1, with D possibly TRBD1 on 5 matching bases. The CDR3 covers 14 residues. Trimming shortened V by 9 bases and J by 1 base, and 15 bases separated the two germline ends. Germline loops: CDR1 SNHLY, CDR2 FYNNEI. The CDR3 protein is CARDAGTTNTEAFF. CDR3 sequence (DNA): TGTGCCAGAGACGCCGGGACCACGAACACTGAAGCTTTCTTT.

This clone is labeled as medium-sized. The rearrangement joins TRBV2 to TRBJ2-4; 10 bases map to TRBD1. Losses at the gene ends were 9 bases for V and 6 bases for J; bases not matched to a gene: 8. Looked up from germline, CDR1 is SNHLY and CDR2 is FYNNEI. CDR3 length equals 14 residues. This CDR3 is CARGDRGFGNIQYF. DNA of the CDR3: TGTGCCAGGGGGGACAGGGGATTTGGAAACATTCAGTACTTC.

The chain recombines TRBV28 with TRBJ2-7; the D call may be TRBD1 or TRBD2 (5 bases each). Germline V CDR1 and CDR2: MDHEN, SYDVKM. The CDR3 length is 12 residues. V was cut by 4 bases and J by 6 bases, with 10 bases left in between. The CDR3 is CASSSSGGEQYF. In DNA form, the CDR3 reads TGTGCCAGCAGTTCCAGTGGGGGCGAGCAGTACTTC.

This clone was detected once. This CDR3 is CASSELGPHNEQFF. CDR3 coding DNA: TGTGCCAGCAGTGAACTTGGTCCGCACAATGAGCAGTTCTTC. The chain is built from TRBV2 and TRBJ2-1; unclear D gene. The V end lost 2 bases, the J end lost 5 bases, and 10 bases lay between the germline ends. Germline V CDR1 and CDR2: SNHLY, FYNNEI. This CDR3 comprises 14 residues.

This chain connects TRBV4-1 to TRBJ2-7; 10 bases align to TRBD2. The J segment lost 4 bases and the V segment lost 5 bases, leaving 8 bases of the junction unmatched. The CDR3 consists of 15 residues. Germline lookup yields CDR1 MGHRA and CDR2 YSYEKL. CDR3 sequence: CASSGTSGDSYEQYF. DNA of the CDR3: TGCGCCAGCAGCGGTACTAGCGGGGATTCTTACGAGCAGTACTTC.

The V gene is TRBV5-4, the J gene TRBJ2-2, with TRBD1 matching 8 bases. V lost 3 bases and J lost 4; bases outside the gene matches: 5. Germline loops: CDR1 SGHNT, CDR2 YYREEE (reference sequence). The CDR3 totals 15 residues. CDR3 in DNA: TGTGCCAGCAGCTCCGGGACAGGTTTCACCGGGGAGCTGTTTTTT. Translating it yields CASSSGTGFTGELFF.

The chain couples TRBV6-5 to TRBJ2-1; D gene unclear. Germline assignment: CDR1 MNHEY and CDR2 SVGAGI. This CDR3 comprises 15 residues. Trimming removed 2 bases at V and 0 bases at J, with 8 bases between. The CDR3: CASSYGQSSYNEQFF. The CDR3 DNA sequence: TGTGCCAGCAGTTACGGTCAGTCCTCCTACAATGAGCAGTTCTTC.

J is TRBJ2-5 and V is TRBV10-3, with 13 bases identical to TRBD2. CDR1 and CDR2 (germline): ENHRY, SYGVKD. The CDR3 loop spans 13 amino acids. V shed 2 bases and J 10 bases; nucleotides not matched to a gene: 1. CDR3 sequence (DNA): TGTGCCATCAGTGAGACTAGCGGGGGGGTCCAGTACTTC. It specifies CAISETSGGVQYF.

V and J are TRBV6-2 or TRBV6-3 and TRBJ1-1; D uncertain. The V gene's germline CDR1 is MNHEY and CDR2 SVGEGT. Trimming left V 2 bases short and J 4 bases short, with 11 bases between. The CDR3 is 14 residues long. As DNA, the CDR3 is TGTGCCAGCAGTTACCAAACAGAAGGCACTGAAGCTTTCTTT. It translates to CASSYQTEGTEAFF.

This chain links TRBV19 with TRBJ1-1; possible D gene TRBD1, 6 bases. Trimming pared 10 bases from V and 7 bases from J, leaving 25 bases between. The germline V gene encodes CDR1 LNHDA and CDR2 SQIVND (reference sequence). The CDR3 sequence is 15 residues long. The DNA of the CDR3 is TGTGCCACCACACCGACAGCCCGGGGGCTGCTTGAAGCTTTCTTT. It translates to CATTPTARGLLEAFF.